This TCR beta chain was found in a study of post-analysis software for immune sequencing data. Study as a whole: The disease courses covered relapsing-remitting, secondary progressive and progressive-relapsing multiple sclerosis. Study outcomes and limitations: Patients showed TRBV5-6, TRBV5-1 and TRBV20-1 among a few TRBV segments more frequent than in controls. Significantly lower normalized Chao1 diversity was seen in multiple sclerosis patients than in controls.

Sequencing libraries made from TCR beta cDNA carried unique molecular identifiers. Approximately 500,000 cDNA molecules were obtained per 1 to 10 million input T cells. Using its own MiXCR run on the PCR reads, TCRdb lists one record per CDR3 protein. The sample gives almost 700,000 distinct CDR3 sequences, approximately 59% of which show up once; about 11% is in the top ten. CDR1 and CDR2 (germline): SGHAT, FQNNGV. There are 16 residues in the CDR3. Trimming shortened V by 5 bases and J by 2 bases, and 18 bases separated the two germline ends. To note about this clonotype: Its target is not known.

The sequenced sample consisted of blood. The clonotype originates from a girl aged 2-10 years with multiple sclerosis. The genes are TRBV11-2 and TRBJ2-5; no firm D call. For the CDR3, the DNA is TGTGCCAGCAGCCCAGAAAGAAAGGCAGAACAAGAGACCCAGTACTTC. Encoded protein: CASSPERKAEQETQYF. Full variable domain (rest looked up from reference TRBV11-2 and TRBJ2-5): EAGVAQSPRYKIIEKRQSVAFWCNPISGHATLYWYQQILGQGPKLLIQFQNNGVVDDSQLPKDRFSAERLKGVDSTLKIQPAKLEDSAVYLCASSPERKAEQETQYFGPGTRLLVL.